This T cell receptor beta chain was sequenced in a study of blood T cell repertoires in COVID-19. This CDR3 comprises 12 residues. In germline, CDR1 is MNHEY, CDR2 SMNVEV (reference sequence). V lost 6 bases and J lost 5, with 8 bases in between. Produced via immunoSEQ multiplex PCR; TCRdb's table is partial and in-frame only. The sample records a few hundred thousand clones, 80% to 90% being singletons. The chain links TRBV27 to TRBJ2-1; TRBD1 is a possible D gene (6 bases). The sequence was collected from a man aged 30 to 45 who had recovered from COVID-19. Sequenced sample: PBMCs or T cells enriched from blood (not recorded which). The DNA of the CDR3 is TGTGCCAGCAGCGGACAGCACAATGAGCAGTTCTTC. It is translated as CASSGQHNEQFF.